This record concerns one T cell receptor beta chain sequence. This clone's antigen is unknown. No much larger clone exists at a distance of one base, and base qualities are not known. Patients with autoimmune disease history or receiving systemic immunosuppression were excluded from the trial. Peripheral blood for TCR sequencing was drawn from every dose cohort at baseline, at cycle 4 day 1 and at cycle 7 day 1. Samples were obtained from an open-label, multicenter, first-in-human phase I dose-escalation trial of ivuxolimab. Adults with locally advanced or metastatic head and neck squamous cell, hepatocellular, melanoma or renal cell carcinoma were enrolled in the trial. Before TCR sequencing, CD4+ T cells and CD8+ T cells were sorted from peripheral blood as separate populations. Genomic DNA was extracted from sorted cells for sequencing of the TCRbeta CDR3 region. TCRbeta CDR3 regions were sequenced using the immunoSEQ Assay. In its TCRdb copy, this immuneACCESS table keeps in-frame sequences only and misses some clones. Where compared with another copy, unresolved V genes explain less than half of these, and the others have no known cause. The sample contains 99,000 or so clones, 93% of them found a single time. The ten top clones hold over 0.2% of the sample.

These data are taken from a study of OX40 agonist ivuxolimab in advanced cancers. Study-wide context: Ivuxolimab was a fully human IgG2 agonistic monoclonal antibody targeting the costimulatory receptor OX40 (CD134). Three dose-escalation patients achieved partial responses, one with hepatocellular carcinoma and two with cutaneous melanoma. Peripheral TCRbeta sequencing aimed to test whether ivuxolimab altered TCR sequence diversity and caused clonal T-cell expansion. Intravenous ivuxolimab was administered to patients every 2 weeks at six dose levels: 0.01, 0.1, 0.3, 1.5, 3 and 10 mg/kg. Patients were allowed to have had prior anti-PD-1, anti-PD-L1 or anti-CTLA-4 therapy, and approximately 41% of the dose-escalation patients had previously received checkpoint inhibitors. A male proportion of 70% to 90% and a mean age of approximately 58 years, ranging from about 20 to 80, were recorded for the dose-escalation cohort. The paper reports the monotherapy dose-escalation portion (N = 52 patients) of the phase I ivuxolimab trial. Of the approximately 54 dose-escalation patients, hepatocellular carcinoma was present in around 20, melanoma in roughly 15, renal cell carcinoma in 9 and head and neck cancer in 9.

Overall results and qualifications from the work: The antigen specificity of the peripheral T cells that underwent clonal expansion was not determined. In the 0.1-3.0 mg/kg groups, partial responders were among the patients with the lowest normalized peripheral clonal expansion, particularly in CD8+ T cells. At doses from 0.1 to 3.0 mg/kg, clonal expansion was seen in both CD4+ and CD8+ blood T cells between baseline and week 6. On average, CD8+ T cells showed more expanded clones than CD4+ T cells after ivuxolimab. Low levels of normalized T-cell clonal expansion were also shown by some nonresponding patients.

This receptor was taken from an adult with an advanced solid tumor such as melanoma, head and neck, liver or kidney cancer. The source material was CD4+ or CD8+ T cells sorted from blood, sampled in a trial of the OX40 agonist ivuxolimab.

The CDR3 here reads CASSSRDYYSSYNEQFF. The bases are TGTGCCAGCAGTTCCCGGGACTACTATAGCTCCTACAATGAGCAGTTCTTC. The chain couples TRBV27 to TRBJ2-1, and TRBD2 aligns with 7 junction nucleotides. From cysteine to phenylalanine, the CDR3 is 17 amino acids long. The only DNA kept is the CDR3, 51 bases in frame from the first base. Based on the germline V gene (reference sequence), the CDR1 and CDR2 sequences are MNHEY and SMNVEV. Unmatched junction bases come to 9, with V trimmed by 4 bases and J by 0 bases.